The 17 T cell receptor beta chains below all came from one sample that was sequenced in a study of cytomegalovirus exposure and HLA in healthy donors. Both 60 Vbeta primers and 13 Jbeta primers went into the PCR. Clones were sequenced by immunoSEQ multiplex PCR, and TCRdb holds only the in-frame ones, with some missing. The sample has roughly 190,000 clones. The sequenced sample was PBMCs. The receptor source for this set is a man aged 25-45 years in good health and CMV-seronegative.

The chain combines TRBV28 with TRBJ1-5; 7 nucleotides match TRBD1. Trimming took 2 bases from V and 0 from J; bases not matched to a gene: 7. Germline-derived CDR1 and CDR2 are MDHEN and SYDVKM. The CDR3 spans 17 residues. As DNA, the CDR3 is TGTGCCAGCAGTTTACCAAGCCAGGGGGGTAGCAATCAGCCCCAGCATTTT. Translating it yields CASSLPSQGGSNQPQHF.

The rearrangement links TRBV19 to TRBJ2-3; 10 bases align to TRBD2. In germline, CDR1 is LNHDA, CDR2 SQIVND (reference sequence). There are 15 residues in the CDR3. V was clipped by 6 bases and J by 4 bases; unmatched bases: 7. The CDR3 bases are TGTGCCAGTAGACTCCTAGCGGGAGACGCAGATACGCAGTATTTT. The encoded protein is CASRLLAGDADTQYF. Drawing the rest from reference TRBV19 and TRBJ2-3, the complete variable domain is DGGITQSPKYLFRKEGQNVTLSCEQNLNHDAMYWYRQDPGQGLRLIYYSQIVNDFQKGDIAEGYSVSREKKESFPLTVTSAQKNPTAFYLCASRLLAGDADTQYFGPGTRLTVL.

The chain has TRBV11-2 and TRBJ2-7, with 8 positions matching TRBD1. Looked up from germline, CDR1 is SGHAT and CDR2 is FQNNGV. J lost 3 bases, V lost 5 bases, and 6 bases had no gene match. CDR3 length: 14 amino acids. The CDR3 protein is CASSRDRGYYEQYF. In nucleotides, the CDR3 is TGTGCCAGCAGCCGTGACAGGGGATACTACGAGCAGTACTTC.

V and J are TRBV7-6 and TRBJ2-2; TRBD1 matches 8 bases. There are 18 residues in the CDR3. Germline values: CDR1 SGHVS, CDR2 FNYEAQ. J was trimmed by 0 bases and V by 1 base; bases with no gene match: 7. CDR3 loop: CASSLVITGGSNTGELFF. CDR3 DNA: TGTGCCAGCAGCTTAGTCATAACAGGGGGTTCGAACACCGGGGAGCTGTTTTTT.

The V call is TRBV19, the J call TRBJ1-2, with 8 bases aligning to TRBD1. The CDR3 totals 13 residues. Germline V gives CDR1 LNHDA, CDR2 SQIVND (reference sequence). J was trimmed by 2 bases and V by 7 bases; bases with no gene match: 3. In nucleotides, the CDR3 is TGTGCCAGTACAAACAGGGGGAACTATGGCTACACCTTC. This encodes CASTNRGNYGYTF.

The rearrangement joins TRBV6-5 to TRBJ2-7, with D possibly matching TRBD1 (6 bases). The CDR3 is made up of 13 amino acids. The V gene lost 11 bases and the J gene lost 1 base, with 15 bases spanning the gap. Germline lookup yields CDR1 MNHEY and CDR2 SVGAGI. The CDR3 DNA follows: TGTGCCTCAAAGACCGGGACATCCTACGAGCAGTACTTC. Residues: CASKTGTSYEQYF.

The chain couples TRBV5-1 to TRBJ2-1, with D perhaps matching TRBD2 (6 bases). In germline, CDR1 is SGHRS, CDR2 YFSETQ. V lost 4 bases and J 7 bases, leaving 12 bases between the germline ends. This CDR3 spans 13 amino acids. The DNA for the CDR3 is TGCGCCAGCAGCCTGACTAGTCCTAATGAGCAGTTCTTC. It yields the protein CASSLTSPNEQFF.

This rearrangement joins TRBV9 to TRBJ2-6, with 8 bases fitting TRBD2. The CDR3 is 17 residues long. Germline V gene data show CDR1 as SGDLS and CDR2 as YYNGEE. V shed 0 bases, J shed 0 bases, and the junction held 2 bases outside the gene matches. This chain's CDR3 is CASSVAGGVSGANVLTF. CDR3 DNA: TGTGCCAGCAGCGTAGCGGGAGGGGTCTCTGGGGCCAACGTCCTGACTTTC.

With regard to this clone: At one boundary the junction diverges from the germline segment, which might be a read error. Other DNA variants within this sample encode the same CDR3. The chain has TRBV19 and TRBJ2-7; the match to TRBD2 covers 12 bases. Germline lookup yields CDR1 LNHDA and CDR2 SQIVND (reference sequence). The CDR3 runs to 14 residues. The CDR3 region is CATSIGLAGYGQYF. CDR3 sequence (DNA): TGCGCCACCTCAATAGGACTAGCGGGATATGGGCAGTACTTC.

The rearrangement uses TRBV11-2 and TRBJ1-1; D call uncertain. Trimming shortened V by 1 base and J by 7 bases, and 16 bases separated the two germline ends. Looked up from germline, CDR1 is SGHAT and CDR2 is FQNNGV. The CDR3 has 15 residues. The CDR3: CASSLGNFGGGEAFF. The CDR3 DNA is TGTGCCAGCAGCTTAGGAAACTTCGGTGGAGGTGAAGCTTTCTTT.

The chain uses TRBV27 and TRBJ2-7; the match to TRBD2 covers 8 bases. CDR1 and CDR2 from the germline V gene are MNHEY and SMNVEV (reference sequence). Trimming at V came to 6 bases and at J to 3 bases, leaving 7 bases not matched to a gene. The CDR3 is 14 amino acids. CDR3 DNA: TGTGCCAGCAGGATAGCGGGACCCAACTACGAGCAGTACTTC. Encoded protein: CASRIAGPNYEQYF.

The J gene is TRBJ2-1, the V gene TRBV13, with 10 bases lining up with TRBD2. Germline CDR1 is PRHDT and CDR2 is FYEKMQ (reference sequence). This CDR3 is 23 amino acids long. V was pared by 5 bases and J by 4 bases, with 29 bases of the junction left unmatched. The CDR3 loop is CASSIIPLTLRAGGPPTYNEQFF. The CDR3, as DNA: TGTGCCAGCAGCATAATACCCCTAACTTTAAGAGCGGGAGGGCCGCCGACATACAATGAGCAGTTCTTC.

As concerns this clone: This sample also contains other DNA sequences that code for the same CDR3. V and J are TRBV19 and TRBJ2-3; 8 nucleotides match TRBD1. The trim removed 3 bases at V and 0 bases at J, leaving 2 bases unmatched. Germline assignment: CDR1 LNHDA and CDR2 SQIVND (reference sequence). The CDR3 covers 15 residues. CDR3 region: CASSIRQGSTDTQYF. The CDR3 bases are TGTGCCAGTAGTATCCGACAGGGGAGCACAGATACGCAGTATTTT. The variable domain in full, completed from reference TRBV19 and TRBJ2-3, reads DGGITQSPKYLFRKEGQNVTLSCEQNLNHDAMYWYRQDPGQGLRLIYYSQIVNDFQKGDIAEGYSVSREKKESFPLTVTSAQKNPTAFYLCASSIRQGSTDTQYFGPGTRLTVL.

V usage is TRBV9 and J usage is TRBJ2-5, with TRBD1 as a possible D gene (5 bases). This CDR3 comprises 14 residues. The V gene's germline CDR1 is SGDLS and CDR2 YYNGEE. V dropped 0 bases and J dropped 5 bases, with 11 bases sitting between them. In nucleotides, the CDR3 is TGTGCCAGCAGCGTAGATGACAGCCGGGAGACCCAGTACTTC. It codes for CASSVDDSRETQYF.

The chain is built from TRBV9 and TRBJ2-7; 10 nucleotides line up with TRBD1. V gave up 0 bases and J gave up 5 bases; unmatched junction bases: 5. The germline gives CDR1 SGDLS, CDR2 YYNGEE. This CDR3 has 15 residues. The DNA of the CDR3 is TGTGCCAGCAGCGTAGCCGGGACAGGGGCACACGAGCAGTACTTC. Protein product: CASSVAGTGAHEQYF.

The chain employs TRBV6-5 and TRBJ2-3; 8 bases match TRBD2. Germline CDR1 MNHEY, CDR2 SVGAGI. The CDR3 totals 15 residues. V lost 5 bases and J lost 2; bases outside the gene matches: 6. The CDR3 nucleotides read TGTGCCAGCAGTGCACTAGCGGCCTACACAGATACGCAGTATTTT. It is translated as CASSALAAYTDTQYF.

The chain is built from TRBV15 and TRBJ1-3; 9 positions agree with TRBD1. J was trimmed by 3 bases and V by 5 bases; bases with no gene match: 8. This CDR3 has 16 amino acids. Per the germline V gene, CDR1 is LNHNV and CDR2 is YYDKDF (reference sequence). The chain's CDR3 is CATSSSLDRGGNTIYF. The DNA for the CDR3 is TGTGCCACCAGCTCTTCCTTGGACAGGGGTGGAAACACCATATATTTT. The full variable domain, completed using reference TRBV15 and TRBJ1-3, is DAMVIQNPRYQVTQFGKPVTLSCSQTLNHNVMYWYQQKSSQAPKLLFHYYDKDFNNEADTPDNFQSRRPNTSFCFLDIRSPGLGDTAMYLCATSSSLDRGGNTIYFGEGSWLTVV.